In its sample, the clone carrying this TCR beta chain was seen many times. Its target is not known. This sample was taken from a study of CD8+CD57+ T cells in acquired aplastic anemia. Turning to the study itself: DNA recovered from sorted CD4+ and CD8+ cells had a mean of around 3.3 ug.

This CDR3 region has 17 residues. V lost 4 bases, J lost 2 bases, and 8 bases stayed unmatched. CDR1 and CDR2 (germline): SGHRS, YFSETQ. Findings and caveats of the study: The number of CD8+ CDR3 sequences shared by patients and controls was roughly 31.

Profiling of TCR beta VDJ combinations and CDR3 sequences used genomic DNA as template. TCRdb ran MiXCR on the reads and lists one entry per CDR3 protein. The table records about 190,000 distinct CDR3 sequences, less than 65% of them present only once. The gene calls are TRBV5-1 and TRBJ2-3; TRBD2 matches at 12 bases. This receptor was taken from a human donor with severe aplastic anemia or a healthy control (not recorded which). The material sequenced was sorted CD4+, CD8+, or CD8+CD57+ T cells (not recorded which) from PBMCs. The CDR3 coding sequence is TGCGCCAGCAGCCCGCCCGGACTAGCGGGGCCCACAGATACGCAGTATTTT. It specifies CASSPPGLAGPTDTQYF.